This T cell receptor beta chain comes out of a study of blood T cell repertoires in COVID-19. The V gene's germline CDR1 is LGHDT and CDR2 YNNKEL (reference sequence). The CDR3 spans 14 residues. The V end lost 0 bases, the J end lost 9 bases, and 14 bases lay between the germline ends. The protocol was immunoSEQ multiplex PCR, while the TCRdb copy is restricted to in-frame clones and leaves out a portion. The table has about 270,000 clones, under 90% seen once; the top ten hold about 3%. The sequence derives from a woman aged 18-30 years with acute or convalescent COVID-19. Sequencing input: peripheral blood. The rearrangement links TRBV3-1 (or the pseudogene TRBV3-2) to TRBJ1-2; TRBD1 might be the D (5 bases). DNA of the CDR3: TGTGCCAGCAGCCAAGAGGCAGGGAGGAGTCGCTACACCTTC. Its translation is CASSQEAGRSRYTF.